The T cell receptor (beta chain) under discussion was sequenced for a study of blood T cell repertoires in COVID-19. Study overall: Acute and convalescent COVID-19 samples came from the United States, Italy and Spain. T cells, B-cell-depleted T cells, or PBMCs supplied cDNA or gDNA.

The CDR3 totals 17 residues. Germline V gene data show CDR1 as MNHNS and CDR2 as SASEGT. Trimming pared 2 bases from V and 3 bases from J, leaving 17 bases between. In the original analysis: For nucleated cells, counts were estimated from reference gene primer amplification. Sequenced by immunoSEQ multiplex PCR; TCRdb stores in-frame clones only, minus some. The DNA gave D and trimming, while V, J and clone size come from that table. The table lists 95,000 to 150,000 clones, about 81% of them singletons. This chain joins TRBV6-1 and TRBJ1-5, with D unresolved. This sequence originates from a woman between 45 and 60 years old with acute or convalescent COVID-19. The sample comprised peripheral blood. The CDR3, as DNA: TGTGCCAGCAGTGAAATGTACACAGCCCCCAACAATCAGCCCCAGCATTTT. Residues: CASSEMYTAPNNQPQHF.